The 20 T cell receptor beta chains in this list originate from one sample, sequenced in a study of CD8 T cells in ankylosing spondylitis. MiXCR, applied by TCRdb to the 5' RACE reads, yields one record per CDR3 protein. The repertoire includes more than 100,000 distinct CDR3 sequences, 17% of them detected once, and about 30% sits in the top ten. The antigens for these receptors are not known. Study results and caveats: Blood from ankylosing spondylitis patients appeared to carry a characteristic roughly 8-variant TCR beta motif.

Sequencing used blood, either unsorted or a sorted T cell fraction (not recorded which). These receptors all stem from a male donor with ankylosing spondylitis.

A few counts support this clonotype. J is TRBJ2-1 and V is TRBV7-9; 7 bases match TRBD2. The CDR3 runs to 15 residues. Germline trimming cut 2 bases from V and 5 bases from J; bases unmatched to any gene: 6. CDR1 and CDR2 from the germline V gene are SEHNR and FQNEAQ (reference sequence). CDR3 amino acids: CASSLPLADHNEQFF. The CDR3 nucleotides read TGTGCCAGCAGCTTACCCCTAGCGGATCACAATGAGCAGTTCTTC.

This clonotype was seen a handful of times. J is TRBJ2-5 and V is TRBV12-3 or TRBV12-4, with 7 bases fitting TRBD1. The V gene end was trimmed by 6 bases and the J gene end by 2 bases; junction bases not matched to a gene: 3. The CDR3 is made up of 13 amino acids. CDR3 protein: CASRGQLQETQYF. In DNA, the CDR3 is TGTGCCAGCAGGGGACAGCTACAAGAGACCCAGTACTTC.

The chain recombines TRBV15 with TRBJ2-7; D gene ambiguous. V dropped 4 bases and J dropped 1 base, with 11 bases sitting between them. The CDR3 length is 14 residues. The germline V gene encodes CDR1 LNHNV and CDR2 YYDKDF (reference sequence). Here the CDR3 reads CATSKSVGSYEQYF. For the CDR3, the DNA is TGTGCCACCAGCAAGTCCGTGGGTTCCTACGAGCAGTACTTC.

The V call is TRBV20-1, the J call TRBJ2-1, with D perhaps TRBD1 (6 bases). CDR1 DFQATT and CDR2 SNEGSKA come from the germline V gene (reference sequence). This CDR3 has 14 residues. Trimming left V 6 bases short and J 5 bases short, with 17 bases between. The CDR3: CSAQGQNLHNEQFF. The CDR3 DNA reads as TGCAGTGCCCAAGGACAGAACCTCCACAATGAGCAGTTCTTC.

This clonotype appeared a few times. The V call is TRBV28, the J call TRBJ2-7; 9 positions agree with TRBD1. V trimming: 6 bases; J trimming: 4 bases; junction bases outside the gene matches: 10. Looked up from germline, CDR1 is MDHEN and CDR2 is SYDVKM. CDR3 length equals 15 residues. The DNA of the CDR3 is TGTGCCAGCAGATCCCGGACAGGGGACCCTTACGAGCAGTACTTC. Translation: CASRSRTGDPYEQYF.

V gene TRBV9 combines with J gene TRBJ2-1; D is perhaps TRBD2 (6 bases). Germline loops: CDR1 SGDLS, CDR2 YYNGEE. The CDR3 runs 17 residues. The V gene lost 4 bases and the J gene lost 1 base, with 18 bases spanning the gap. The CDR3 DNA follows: TGTGCCAGCAGCCCCAGCAGACTAGTTGGGTCCTACAATGAGCAGTTCTTC. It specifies CASSPSRLVGSYNEQFF.

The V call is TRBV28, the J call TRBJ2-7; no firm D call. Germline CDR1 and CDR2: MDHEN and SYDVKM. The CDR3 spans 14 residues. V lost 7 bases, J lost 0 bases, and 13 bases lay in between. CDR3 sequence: CASIGGRSSYEQYF. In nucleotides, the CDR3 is TGTGCCAGCATTGGCGGTCGAAGCTCCTACGAGCAGTACTTC.

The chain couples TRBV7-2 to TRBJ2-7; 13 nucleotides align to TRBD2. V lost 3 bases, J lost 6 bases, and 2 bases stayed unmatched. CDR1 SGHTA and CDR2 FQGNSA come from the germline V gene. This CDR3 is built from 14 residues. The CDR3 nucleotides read TGTGCCAGCAGCTTCGGACTAGCGGGAGTCGAGCAGTACTTC. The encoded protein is CASSFGLAGVEQYF.

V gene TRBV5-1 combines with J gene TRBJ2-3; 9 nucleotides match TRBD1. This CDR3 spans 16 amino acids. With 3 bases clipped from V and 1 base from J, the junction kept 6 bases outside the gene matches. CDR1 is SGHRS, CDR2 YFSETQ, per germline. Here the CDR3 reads CASSSTWTGGTDTQYF. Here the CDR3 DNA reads TGCGCCAGCAGCTCGACTTGGACAGGGGGCACAGATACGCAGTATTTT.

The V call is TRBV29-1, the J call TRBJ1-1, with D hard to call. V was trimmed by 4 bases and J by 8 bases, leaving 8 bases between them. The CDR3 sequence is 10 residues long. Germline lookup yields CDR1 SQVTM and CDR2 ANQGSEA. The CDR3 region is CSVALPEAFF. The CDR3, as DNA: TGCAGCGTTGCGCTACCGGAAGCTTTCTTT. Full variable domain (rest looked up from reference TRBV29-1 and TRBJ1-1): SAVISQKPSRDICQRGTSLTIQCQVDSQVTMMFWYRQQPGQSLTLIATANQGSEATYESGFVIDKFPISRPNLTFSTLTVSNMSPEDSSIYLCSVALPEAFFGQGTRLTVV.

CDR3 residues: CASSQDAAGRNQPQHF. The CDR3 DNA reads TGCGCCAGCAGCCAAGACGCGGCAGGGCGTAATCAGCCCCAGCATTTT. This chain joins TRBV4-1 and TRBJ1-5; tentatively, D is TRBD1 (5 bases). The germline gives CDR1 MGHRA, CDR2 YSYEKL. The CDR3 consists of 16 residues. The V end lost 0 bases, the J end lost 4 bases, and 13 bases lay between the germline ends.

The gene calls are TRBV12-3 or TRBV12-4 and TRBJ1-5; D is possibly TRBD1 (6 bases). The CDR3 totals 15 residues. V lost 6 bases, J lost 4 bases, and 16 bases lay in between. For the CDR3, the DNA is TGTGCCAGCAGGGAGACAGGCCTTCGGAATCAGCCCCAGCATTTT. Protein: CASRETGLRNQPQHF.

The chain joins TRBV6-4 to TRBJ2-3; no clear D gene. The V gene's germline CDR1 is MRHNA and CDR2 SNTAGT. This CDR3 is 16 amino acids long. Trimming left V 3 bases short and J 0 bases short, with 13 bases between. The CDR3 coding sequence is TGTGCCAGCAGTGAGTGGCCAGGAGCTAGCACAGATACGCAGTATTTT. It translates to CASSEWPGASTDTQYF.

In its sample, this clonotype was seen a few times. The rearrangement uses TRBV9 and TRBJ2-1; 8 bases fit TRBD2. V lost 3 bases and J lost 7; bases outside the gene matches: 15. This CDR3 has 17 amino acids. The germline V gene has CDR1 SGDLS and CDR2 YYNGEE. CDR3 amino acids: CASSDRTTGGPQNEQFF. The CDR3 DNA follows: TGTGCCAGCAGCGACAGGACTACGGGAGGGCCCCAGAATGAGCAGTTCTTC.

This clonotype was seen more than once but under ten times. CDR3 region: CASSSRTSGSRTDTQYF. The CDR3 DNA reads as TGTGCCAGCAGTTCCCGGACTAGCGGGAGTAGGACAGATACGCAGTATTTT. This chain uses TRBV7-9 with TRBJ2-3; 13 bases are shared with TRBD2. Looked up from germline, CDR1 is SEHNR and CDR2 is FQNEAQ (reference sequence). The V and J ends lost 6 bases and 3 bases, in that order; junction bases with no gene match: 9. The CDR3 consists of 17 residues.

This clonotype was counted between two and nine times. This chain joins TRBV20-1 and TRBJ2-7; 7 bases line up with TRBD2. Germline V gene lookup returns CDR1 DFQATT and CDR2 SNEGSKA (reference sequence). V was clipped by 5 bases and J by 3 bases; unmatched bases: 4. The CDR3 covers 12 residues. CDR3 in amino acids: CSAVTSSYEQYF. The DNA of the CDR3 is TGCAGTGCTGTGACTAGCAGCTACGAGCAGTACTTC.

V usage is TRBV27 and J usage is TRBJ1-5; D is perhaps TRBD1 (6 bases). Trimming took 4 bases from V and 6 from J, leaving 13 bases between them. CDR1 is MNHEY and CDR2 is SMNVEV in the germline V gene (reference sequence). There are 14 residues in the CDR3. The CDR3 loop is CASSWGGRGQPQHF. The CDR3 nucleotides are TGTGCCAGCAGTTGGGGGGGGCGCGGTCAGCCCCAGCATTTT.

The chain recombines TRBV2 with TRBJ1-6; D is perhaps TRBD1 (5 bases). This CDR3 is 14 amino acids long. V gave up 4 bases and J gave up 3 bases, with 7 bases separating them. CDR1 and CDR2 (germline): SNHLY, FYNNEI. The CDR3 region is CASSATVYNSPLHF. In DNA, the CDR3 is TGTGCCAGCAGTGCGACAGTCTATAATTCACCCCTCCACTTT.

CDR3 residues: CASSSPYGTGVQEQYF. The CDR3 DNA sequence: TGTGCCAGCAGCTCCCCGTACGGGACAGGGGTTCAAGAGCAGTACTTC. This chain joins TRBV7-9 and TRBJ2-7; 10 bases match TRBD1. The germline V gene has CDR1 SEHNR and CDR2 FQNEAQ (reference sequence). V shed 4 bases and J 7 bases; nucleotides not matched to a gene: 13. The CDR3 consists of 16 residues. The full variable domain, completed using reference TRBV7-9 and TRBJ2-7, is DTGVSQNPRHKITKRGQNVTFRCDPISEHNRLYWYRQTLGQGPEFLTYFQNEAQLEKSRLLSDRFSAERPKGSFSTLEIQRTEQGDSAMYLCASSSPYGTGVQEQYFGPGTRLTVT.

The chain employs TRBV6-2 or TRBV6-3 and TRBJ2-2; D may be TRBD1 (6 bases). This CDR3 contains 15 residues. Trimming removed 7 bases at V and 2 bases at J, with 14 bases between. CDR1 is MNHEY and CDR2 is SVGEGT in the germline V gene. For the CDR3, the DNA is TGTGCCAGCAAAAGGGACACGAGAAACACCGGGGAGCTGTTTTTT. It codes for CASKRDTRNTGELFF.